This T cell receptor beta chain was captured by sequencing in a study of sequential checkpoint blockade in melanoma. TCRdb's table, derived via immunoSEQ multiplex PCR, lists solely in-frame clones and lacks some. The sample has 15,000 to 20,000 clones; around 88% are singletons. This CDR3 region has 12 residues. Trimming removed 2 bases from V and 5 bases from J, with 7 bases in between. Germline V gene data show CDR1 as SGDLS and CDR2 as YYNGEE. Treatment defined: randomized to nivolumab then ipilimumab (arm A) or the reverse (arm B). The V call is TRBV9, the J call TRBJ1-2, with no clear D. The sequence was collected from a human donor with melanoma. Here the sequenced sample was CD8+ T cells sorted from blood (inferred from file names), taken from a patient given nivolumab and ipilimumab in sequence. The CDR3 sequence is CASSVGPYGYTF. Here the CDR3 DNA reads TGTGCCAGCAGCGTTGGCCCATATGGCTACACCTTC.